This T cell receptor (beta chain) was recovered during a study of cytomegalovirus exposure and HLA in healthy donors. PCR employed 60 Vbeta and 13 Jbeta primers. Some clones are missing from TCRdb's copy, which holds only in-frame ones; the method was immunoSEQ multiplex PCR. The data hold about 130,000 clones, with just over 75% observed a single time. CDR3 size: 14 residues. From germline, CDR1 is SGHDN and CDR2 FVKESK. V lost 1 base to trimming and J lost 3 bases, with 6 bases between them. The rearrangement uses TRBV14 and TRBJ2-2, with D hard to call. This clonotype was sampled from a woman aged 45-60 years in good health and CMV-seronegative. The sequenced sample consisted of PBMCs. CDR3 nucleotide sequence: TGTGCCAGCAGCCAAGCCCCCTACACCGGGGAGCTGTTTTTT. It translates to CASSQAPYTGELFF. The full variable domain, completed using reference TRBV14 and TRBJ2-2, is EAGVTQFPSHSVIEKGQTVTLRCDPISGHDNLYWYRRVMGKEIKFLLHFVKESKQDESGMPNNRFLAERTGGTYSTLKVQPAELEDSGVYFCASSQAPYTGELFFGEGSRLTVL.